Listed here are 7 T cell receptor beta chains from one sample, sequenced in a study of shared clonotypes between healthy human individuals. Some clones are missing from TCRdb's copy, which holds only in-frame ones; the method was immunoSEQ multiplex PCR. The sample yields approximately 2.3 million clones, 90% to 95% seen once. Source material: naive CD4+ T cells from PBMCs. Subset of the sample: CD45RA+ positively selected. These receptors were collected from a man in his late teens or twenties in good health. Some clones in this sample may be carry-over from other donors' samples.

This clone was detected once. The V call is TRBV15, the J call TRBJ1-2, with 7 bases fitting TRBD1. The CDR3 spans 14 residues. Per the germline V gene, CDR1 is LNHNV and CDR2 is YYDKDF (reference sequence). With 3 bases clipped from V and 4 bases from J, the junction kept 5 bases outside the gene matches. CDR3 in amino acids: CATSRGDSPYGYTF. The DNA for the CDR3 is TGTGCCACCAGCAGGGGGGACAGCCCCTATGGCTACACCTTC.

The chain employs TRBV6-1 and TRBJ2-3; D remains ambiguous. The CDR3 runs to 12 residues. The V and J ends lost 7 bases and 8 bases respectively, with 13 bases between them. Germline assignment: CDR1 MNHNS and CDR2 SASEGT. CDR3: CASTPAAGTQYF. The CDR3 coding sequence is TGTGCCAGCACCCCCGCTGCTGGTACGCAGTATTTT.

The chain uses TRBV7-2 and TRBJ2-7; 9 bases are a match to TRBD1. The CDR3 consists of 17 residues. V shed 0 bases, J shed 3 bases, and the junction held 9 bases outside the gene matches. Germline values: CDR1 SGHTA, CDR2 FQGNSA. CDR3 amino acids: CASSLALLWDRDYEQYF. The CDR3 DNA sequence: TGTGCCAGCAGCTTAGCTCTTTTGTGGGACAGGGACTACGAGCAGTACTTC.

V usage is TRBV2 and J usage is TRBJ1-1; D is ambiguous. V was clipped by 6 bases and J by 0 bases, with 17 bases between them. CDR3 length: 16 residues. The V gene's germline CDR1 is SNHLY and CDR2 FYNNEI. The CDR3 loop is CASREKVVAMNTEAFF. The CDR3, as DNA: TGTGCCAGCAGGGAGAAGGTTGTAGCAATGAACACTGAAGCTTTCTTT. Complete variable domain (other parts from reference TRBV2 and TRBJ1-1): EPEVTQTPSHQVTQMGQEVILRCVPISNHLYFYWYRQILGQKVEFLVSFYNNEISEKSEIFDDQFSVERPDGSNFTLKIRSTKLEDSAMYFCASREKVVAMNTEAFFGQGTRLTVV.

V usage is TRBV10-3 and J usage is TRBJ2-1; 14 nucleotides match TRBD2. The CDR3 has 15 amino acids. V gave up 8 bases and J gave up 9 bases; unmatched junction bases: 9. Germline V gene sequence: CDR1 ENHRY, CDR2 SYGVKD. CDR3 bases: TGTGCCATCGGGGGACTAGCGGGAGTTCTAGGTGAGCAGTTCTTC. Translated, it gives CAIGGLAGVLGEQFF.

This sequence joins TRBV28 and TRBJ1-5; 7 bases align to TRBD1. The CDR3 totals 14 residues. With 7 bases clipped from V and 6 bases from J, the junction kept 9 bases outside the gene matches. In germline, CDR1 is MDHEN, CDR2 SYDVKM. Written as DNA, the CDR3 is TGTGCCAGCACGGGACAGAGAAGGATTCAGCCCCAGCATTTT. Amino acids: CASTGQRRIQPQHF.

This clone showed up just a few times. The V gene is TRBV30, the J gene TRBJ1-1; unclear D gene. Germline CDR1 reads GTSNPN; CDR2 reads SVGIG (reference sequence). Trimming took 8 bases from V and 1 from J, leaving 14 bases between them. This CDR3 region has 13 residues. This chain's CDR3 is CARGRAANTEAFF. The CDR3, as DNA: TGTGCCCGGGGTCGGGCGGCGAACACTGAAGCTTTCTTT. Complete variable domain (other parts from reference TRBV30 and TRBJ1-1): SQTIHQWPATLVQPVGSPLSLECTVEGTSNPNLYWYRQAAGRGLQLLFYSVGIGQISSEVPQNLSASRPQDRQFILSSKKLLLSDSGFYLCARGRAANTEAFFGQGTRLTVV.